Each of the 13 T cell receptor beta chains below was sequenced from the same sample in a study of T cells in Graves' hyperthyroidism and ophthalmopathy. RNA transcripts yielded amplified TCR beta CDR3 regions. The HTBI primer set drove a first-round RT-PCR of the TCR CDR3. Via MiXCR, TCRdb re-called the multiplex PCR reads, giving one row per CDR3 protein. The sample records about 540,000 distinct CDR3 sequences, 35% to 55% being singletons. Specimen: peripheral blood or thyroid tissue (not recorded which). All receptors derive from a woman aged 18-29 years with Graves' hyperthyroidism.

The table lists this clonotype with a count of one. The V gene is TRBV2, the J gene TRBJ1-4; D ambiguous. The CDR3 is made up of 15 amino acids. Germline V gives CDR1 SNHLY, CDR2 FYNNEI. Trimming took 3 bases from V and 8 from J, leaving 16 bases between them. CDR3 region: CASSDPEHGEEKLFF. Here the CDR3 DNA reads TGTGCCAGCAGTGATCCGGAACACGGGGAGGAAAAACTGTTTTTT.

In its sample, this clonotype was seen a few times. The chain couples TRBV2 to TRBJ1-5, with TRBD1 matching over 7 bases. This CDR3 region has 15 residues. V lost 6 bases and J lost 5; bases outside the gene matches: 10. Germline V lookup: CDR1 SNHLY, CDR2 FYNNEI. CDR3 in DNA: TGTGCCAGCAGGGACGACAGGGCCATCTATCAGCCCCAGCATTTT. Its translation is CASRDDRAIYQPQHF.

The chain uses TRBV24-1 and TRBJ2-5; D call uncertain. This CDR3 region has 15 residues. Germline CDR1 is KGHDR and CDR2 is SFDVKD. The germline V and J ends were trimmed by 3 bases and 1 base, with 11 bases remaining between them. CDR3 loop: CATSDNYGSQETQYF. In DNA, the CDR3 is TGTGCCACCAGTGATAACTACGGCAGCCAAGAGACCCAGTACTTC.

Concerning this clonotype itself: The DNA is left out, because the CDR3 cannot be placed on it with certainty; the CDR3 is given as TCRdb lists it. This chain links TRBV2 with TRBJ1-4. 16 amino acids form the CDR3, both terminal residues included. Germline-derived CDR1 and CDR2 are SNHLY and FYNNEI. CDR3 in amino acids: CASSFGPGRRNEKLFF.

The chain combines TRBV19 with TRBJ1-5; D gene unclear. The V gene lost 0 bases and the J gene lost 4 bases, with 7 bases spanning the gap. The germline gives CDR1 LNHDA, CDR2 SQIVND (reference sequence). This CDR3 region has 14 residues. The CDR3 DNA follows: TGTGCCAGTAGTATAGAGCACAAGAATCAGCCCCAGCATTTT. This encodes CASSIEHKNQPQHF.

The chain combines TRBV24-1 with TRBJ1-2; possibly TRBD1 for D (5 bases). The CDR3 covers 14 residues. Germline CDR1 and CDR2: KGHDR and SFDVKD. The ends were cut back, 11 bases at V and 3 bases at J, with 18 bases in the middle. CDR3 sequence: CASSSAGTDYGYTF. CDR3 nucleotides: TGTGCCAGCAGCTCCGCAGGGACCGACTATGGCTACACCTTC.

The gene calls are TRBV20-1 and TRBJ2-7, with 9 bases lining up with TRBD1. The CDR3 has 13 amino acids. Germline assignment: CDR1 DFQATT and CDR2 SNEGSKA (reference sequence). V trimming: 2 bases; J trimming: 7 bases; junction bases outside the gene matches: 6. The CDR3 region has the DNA TGCAGTGCTAGATCCGGACAGGGGAGGGAGCAGTACTTC. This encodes CSARSGQGREQYF.

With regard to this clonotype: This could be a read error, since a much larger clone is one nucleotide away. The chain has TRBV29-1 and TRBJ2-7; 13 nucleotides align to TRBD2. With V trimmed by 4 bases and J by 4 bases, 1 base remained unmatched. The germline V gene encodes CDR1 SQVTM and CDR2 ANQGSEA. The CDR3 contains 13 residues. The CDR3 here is CSVATSGRYEQYF. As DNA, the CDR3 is TGCAGCGTTGCGACTAGCGGGAGGTACGAGCAGTACTTC.

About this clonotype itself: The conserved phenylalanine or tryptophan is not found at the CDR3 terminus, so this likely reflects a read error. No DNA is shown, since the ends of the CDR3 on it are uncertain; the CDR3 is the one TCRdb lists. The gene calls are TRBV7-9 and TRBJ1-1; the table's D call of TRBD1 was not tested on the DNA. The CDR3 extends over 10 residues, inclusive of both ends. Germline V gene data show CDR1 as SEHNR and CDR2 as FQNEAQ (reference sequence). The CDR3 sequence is CASIRTGPSS.

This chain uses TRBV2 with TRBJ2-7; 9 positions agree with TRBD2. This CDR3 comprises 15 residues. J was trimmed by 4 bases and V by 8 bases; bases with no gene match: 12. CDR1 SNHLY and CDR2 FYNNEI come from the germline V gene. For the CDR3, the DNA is TGTGCCAGCCATGGAGGCGGGAGGGGAAGGTACGAGCAGTACTTC. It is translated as CASHGGGRGRYEQYF. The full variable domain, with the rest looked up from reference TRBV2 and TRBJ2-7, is EPEVTQTPSHQVTQMGQEVILRCVPISNHLYFYWYRQILGQKVEFLVSFYNNEISEKSEIFDDQFSVERPDGSNFTLKIRSTKLEDSAMYFCASHGGGRGRYEQYFGPGTRLTVT.

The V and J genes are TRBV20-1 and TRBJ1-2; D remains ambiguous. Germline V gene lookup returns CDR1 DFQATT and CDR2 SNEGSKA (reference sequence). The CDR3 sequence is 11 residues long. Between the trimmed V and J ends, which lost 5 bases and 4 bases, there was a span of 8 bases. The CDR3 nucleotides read TGCAGTGCTTCACAGCTCTATGGCTACACCTTC. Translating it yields CSASQLYGYTF.

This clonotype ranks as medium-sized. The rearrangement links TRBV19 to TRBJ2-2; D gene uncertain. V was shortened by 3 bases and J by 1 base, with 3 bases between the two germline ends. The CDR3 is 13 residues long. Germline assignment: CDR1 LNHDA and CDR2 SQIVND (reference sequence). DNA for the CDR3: TGTGCCAGTAGTATCCAGAACACCGGGGAGCTGTTTTTT. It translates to CASSIQNTGELFF.

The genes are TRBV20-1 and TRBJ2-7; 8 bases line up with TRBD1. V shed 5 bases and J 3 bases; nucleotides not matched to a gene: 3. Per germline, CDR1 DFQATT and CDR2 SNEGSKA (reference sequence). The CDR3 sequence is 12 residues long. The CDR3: CSALRGHYEQYF. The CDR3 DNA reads TGCAGTGCTCTCAGGGGGCACTACGAGCAGTACTTC.